This TCR beta chain was sequenced for a study of T cells in Graves' hyperthyroidism and ophthalmopathy. RNA transcripts gave rise to amplified TCR beta CDR3 regions. With the HTBI primer set, the TCR CDR3 went through a first round of RT-PCR. TCRdb reprocessed the multiplex PCR reads with MiXCR, giving one entry per CDR3 protein. The data contain around 280,000 distinct CDR3 sequences, roughly an eighth of them singletons. This CDR3 is 12 amino acids long. The ends were cut back, 3 bases at V and 7 bases at J, with 8 bases in the middle. Per the germline V gene, CDR1 is KGHDR and CDR2 is SFDVKD. This clonotype was counted many times.

The clonotype comes from a woman in her 40s with Graves' hyperthyroidism. Sequenced: blood. The chain recombines TRBV24-1 with TRBJ1-1, with D possibly being TRBD1 (5 bases). CDR3 sequence: CATSDRGGEAFF. The CDR3 nucleotides read TGTGCCACCAGTGATAGGGGCGGTGAAGCTTTCTTT.